This T cell receptor (beta chain) stems from a study of patients and donors after allogeneic stem cell transplantation (TCRdb year 2020). A remark on this clonotype: Its antigen is not yet known. Per-nucleotide qualities are absent, and no much larger clonotype sits a single base away.

The CDR3 measures 14 amino acids from cysteine to phenylalanine. Only the CDR3 part of the read is kept: 42 bases, read in frame from the first base. CDR1 and CDR2 were assigned from the germline V gene (reference sequence) as LNHNV and YYDKDF. Compared with germline, V lacks 2 bases and J lacks 2 bases; bases without a gene match: 2. The library relied on RT-PCR. The sequencing machine was a NextSeq 550. The public reads were reprocessed in TCRdb via fastp at Q25 and MiXCR, keeping in-frame beta chains. Each CDR3 protein gets just one entry, which takes the most common genes and DNA from the rows behind it. This sample holds roughly 200,000 distinct CDR3 sequences; less than 50% were observed only once. The top ten clones comprise under 14% of the sample.

The sequence was obtained from a human donor who was either an allogeneic HSCT recipient or a stem cell or donor lymphocyte infusion donor (not recorded which). It is not recorded whose cells these are; they may come from a transplant donor. This chain is built from TRBV15 and TRBJ2-5; 7 of the junction bases match TRBD1. Sequenced: blood, either unsorted or a sorted T cell fraction (not recorded which). The CDR3 has the sequence CATSRKGQQETQYF. The nucleotide sequence is TGTGCCACCAGCAGAAAGGGACAGCAAGAGACCCAGTACTTC.